This T cell receptor (beta chain) was profiled in a study of cytomegalovirus exposure and HLA in healthy donors. Findings of the study overall: In vitro experiments confirmed that a few CMV-associated chains were specific for CMV antigens.

On this clone itself: Its antigen is not known.

PCR used 60 Vbeta primers and 13 Jbeta primers. Measured with immunoSEQ multiplex PCR; TCRdb has only the in-frame clones, and not every one. The data hold approximately 110,000 clones, with around 73% observed a single time. The sample consisted of PBMCs. The sequence was collected from a woman aged 35 to 49 in good health and CMV-seropositive.

CDR3 sequence reads: CASSLGGGGVGTEAFF. In DNA, the CDR3 is TGCGCCAGCAGCTTGGGCGGTGGAGGGGTGGGCACTGAAGCTTTCTTT. V is TRBV5-1 and J is TRBJ1-1; tentative D call: TRBD1 (5 bases). There are 16 residues in the CDR3. V was cut by 0 bases and J by 4 bases, with 16 bases left in between. Germline CDR1 reads SGHRS; CDR2 reads YFSETQ.